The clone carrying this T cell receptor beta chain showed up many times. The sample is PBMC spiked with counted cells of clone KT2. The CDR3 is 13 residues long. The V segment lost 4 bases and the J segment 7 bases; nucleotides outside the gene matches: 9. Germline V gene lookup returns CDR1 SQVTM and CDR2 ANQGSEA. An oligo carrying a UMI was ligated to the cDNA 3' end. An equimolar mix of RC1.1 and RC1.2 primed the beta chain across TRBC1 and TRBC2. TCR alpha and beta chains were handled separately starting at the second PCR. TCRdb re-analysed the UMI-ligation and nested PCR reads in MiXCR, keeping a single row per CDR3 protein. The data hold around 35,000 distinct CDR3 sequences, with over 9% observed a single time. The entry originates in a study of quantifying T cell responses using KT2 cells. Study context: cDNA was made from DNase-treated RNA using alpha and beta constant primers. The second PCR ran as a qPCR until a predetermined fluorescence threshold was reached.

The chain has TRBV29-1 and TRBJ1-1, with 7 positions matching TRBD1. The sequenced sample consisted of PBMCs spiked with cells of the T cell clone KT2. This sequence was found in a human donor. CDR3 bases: TGCAGCGTTGTTGGGAGGGGGCAGGGTGAAGCTTTCTTT. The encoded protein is CSVVGRGQGEAFF.